The source of this T cell receptor (beta chain) is a study of blood T cell repertoires in COVID-19. This study enrolled people aged 18 to 89 from roughly 24 US geographic areas. In this sample, this clone turned up once. The length of the CDR3 is 15 residues. Germline V gene lookup returns CDR1 LGHDT and CDR2 YNNKEL (reference sequence). Trimming left V 3 bases short and J 10 bases short, with 18 bases between. Sequencing used immunoSEQ multiplex PCR; TCRdb keeps in-frame clones, though not all of them. The data contain 230,000 or so clones, about 88% of them singletons. Sequencing input: PBMCs or T cells enriched from blood (not recorded which). The TCR comes from a woman in her 50s who had been exposed to COVID-19. The chain links TRBV3-1 (or the pseudogene TRBV3-2) to TRBJ2-2; possibly TRBD2 for D (6 bases). The CDR3 is CASSQLGGSPEELFF. In DNA, the CDR3 is TGTGCCAGCAGCCAGCTCGGGGGATCTCCCGAGGAGCTGTTTTTT.